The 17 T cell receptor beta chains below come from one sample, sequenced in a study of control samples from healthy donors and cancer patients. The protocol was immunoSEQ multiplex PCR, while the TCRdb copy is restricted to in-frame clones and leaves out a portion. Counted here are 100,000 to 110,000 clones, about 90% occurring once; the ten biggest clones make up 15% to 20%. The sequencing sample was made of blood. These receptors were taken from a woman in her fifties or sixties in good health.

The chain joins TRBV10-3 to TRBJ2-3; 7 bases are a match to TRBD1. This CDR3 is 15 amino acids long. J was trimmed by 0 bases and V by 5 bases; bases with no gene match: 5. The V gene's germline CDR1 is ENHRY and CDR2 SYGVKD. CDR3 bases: TGTGCCATCAGTCTCGGGACAGCTAGCACAGATACGCAGTATTTT. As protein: CAISLGTASTDTQYF.

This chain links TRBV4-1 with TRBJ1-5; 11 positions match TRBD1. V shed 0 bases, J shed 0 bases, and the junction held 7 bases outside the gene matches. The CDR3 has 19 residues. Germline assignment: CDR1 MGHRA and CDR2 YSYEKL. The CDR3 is CASSQDWDRGDYSNQPQHF. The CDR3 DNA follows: TGCGCCAGCAGCCAAGATTGGGACAGGGGGGATTATAGCAATCAGCCCCAGCATTTT.

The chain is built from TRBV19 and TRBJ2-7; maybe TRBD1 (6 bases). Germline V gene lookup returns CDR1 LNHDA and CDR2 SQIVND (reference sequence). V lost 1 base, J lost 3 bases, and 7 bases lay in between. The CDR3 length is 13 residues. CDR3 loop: CASSIGGGYEQYF. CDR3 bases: TGTGCCAGTAGTATAGGAGGGGGCTACGAGCAGTACTTC.

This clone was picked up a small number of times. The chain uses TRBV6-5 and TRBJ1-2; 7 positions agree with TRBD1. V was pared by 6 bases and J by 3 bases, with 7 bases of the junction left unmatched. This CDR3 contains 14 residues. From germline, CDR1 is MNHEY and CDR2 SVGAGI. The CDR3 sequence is CASRPGQSYYGYTF. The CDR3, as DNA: TGTGCCAGCAGGCCGGGACAGAGTTACTATGGCTACACCTTC.

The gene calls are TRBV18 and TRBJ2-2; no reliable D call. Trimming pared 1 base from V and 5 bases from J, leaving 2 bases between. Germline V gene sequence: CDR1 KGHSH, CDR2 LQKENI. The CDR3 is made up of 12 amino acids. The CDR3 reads CASSPLTGELFF. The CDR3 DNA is TGTGCCAGCTCACCACTTACCGGGGAGCTGTTTTTT. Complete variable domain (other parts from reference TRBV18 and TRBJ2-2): NAGVMQNPRHLVRRRGQEARLRCSPMKGHSHVYWYRQLPEEGLKFMVYLQKENIIDESGMPKERFSAEFPKEGPSILRIQQVVRGDSAAYFCASSPLTGELFFGEGSRLTVL.

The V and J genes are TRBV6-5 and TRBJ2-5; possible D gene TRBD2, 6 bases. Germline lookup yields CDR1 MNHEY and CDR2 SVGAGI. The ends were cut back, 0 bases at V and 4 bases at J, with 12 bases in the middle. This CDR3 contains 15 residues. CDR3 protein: CASSYSIYGRETQYF. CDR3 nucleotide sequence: TGTGCCAGCAGTTACTCGATCTACGGGAGAGAGACCCAGTACTTC.

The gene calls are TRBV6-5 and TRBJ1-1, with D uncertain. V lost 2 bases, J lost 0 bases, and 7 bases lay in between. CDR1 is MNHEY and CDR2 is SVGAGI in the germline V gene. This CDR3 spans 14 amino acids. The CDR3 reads CASSYRSVNTEAFF. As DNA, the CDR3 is TGTGCCAGCAGTTACAGGTCGGTGAACACTGAAGCTTTCTTT.

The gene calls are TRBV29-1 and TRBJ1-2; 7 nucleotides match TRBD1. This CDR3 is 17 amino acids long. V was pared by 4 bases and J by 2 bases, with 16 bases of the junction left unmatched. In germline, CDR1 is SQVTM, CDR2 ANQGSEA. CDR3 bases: TGCAGCGTTGTGGGGACCGGCGGGACAGCGTCAAACTATGGCTACACCTTC. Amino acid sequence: CSVVGTGGTASNYGYTF.

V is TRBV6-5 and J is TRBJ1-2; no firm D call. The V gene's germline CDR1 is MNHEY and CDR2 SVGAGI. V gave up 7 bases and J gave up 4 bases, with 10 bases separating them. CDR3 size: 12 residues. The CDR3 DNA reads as TGTGCCAGCATCCGGGGTCCCTATGGCTACACCTTC. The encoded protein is CASIRGPYGYTF.

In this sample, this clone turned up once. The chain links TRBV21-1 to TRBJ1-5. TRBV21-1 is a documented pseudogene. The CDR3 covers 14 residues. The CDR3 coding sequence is TGTGCCAGCAGCAAAGCGTGGGAAATGGAGCCCCAGCATTTT. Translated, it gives CASSKAWEMEPQHF.

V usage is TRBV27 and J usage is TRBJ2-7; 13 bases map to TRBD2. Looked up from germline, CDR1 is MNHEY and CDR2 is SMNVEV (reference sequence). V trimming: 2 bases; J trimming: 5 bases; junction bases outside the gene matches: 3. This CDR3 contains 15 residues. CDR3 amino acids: CASSLRTSGGNEQYF. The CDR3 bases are TGTGCCAGCAGTTTACGGACTAGCGGGGGCAACGAGCAGTACTTC.

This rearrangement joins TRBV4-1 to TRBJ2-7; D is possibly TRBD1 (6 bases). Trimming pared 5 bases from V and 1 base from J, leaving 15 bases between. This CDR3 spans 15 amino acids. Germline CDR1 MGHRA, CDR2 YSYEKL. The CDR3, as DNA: TGCGCCAGCAGCGCCATGCAGGGGTCGTCCTACGAGCAGTACGTC. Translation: CASSAMQGSSYEQYV.

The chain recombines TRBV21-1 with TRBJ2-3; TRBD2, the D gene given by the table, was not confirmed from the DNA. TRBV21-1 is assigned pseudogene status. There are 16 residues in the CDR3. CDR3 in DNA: TGTGCCAGCAGCAAAGATGACGGGGGGGCCACAGATACGCAGTATTTT. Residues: CASSKDDGGATDTQYF.

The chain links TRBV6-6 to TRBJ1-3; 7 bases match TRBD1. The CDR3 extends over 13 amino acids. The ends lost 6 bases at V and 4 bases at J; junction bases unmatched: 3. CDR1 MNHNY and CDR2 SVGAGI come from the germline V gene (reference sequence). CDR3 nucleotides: TGTGCCAGCAGACAGGGGTCCGGAAACACCATATATTTT. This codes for CASRQGSGNTIYF.

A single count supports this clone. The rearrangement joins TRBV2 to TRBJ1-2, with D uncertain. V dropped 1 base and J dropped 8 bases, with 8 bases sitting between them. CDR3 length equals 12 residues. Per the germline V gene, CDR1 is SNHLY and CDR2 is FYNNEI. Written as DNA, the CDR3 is TGTGCCAGCAGTGAAGAGAGATGGGGCTACACCTTC. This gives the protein CASSEERWGYTF.

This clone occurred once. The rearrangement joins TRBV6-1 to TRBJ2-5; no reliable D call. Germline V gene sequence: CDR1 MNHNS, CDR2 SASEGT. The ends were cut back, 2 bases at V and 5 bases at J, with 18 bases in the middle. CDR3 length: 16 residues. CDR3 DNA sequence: TGTGCCAGCAGTGAATCGCTTGGCGGCGGCAGCGAGACCCAGTACTTC. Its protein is CASSESLGGGSETQYF.

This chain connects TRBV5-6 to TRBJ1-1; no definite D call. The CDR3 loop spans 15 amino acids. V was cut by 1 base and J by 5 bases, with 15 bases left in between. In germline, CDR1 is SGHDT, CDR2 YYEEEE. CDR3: CASSLSGLKGTEAFF. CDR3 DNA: TGTGCCAGCAGCTTGTCAGGTCTCAAAGGAACTGAAGCTTTCTTT.